This T cell receptor (beta chain) was profiled in a study of blood T cell repertoires in COVID-19. Study details: Samples taken during acute and convalescent COVID-19 were collected in the United States, Italy and Spain.

This CDR3 has 14 residues. Trimming took off 0 bases at V and 7 bases at J, with 10 bases between the two ends. Germline V lookup: CDR1 SGHRS, CDR2 YFSETQ. Per the original data handling: Reference gene primer amplification yielded estimated nucleated cell counts. Assay used: immunoSEQ multiplex PCR; TCRdb lists only in-frame clones, some missing. V and J calls and clone size are copied from that table; D and trimming were computed from the DNA. Of about 160,000 clones listed, roughly nine tenths are singletons. Sequencing input: peripheral blood. The chain couples TRBV5-1 to TRBJ1-4; no firm D call. This clonotype was obtained from a woman aged 65 to 85 with acute or convalescent COVID-19. CDR3: CASSLGASGEKLFF. CDR3 bases: TGCGCCAGCAGCTTGGGTGCGTCGGGTGAAAAACTGTTTTTT.